A selection of T cell receptor beta chains follows, all from one sample in a study of T-cell reconstitution after alpha-beta-depleted transplantation in children. Via MiXCR, TCRdb re-called the PCR reads, giving one row per CDR3 protein. The table lists about 830,000 distinct CDR3 sequences, around 17% of them singletons. The sample was PBMCs, mostly from graft donor cells, taken 360 days after TCRalphabeta/CD19-depleted stem cell transplant. These receptors all come from a male patient between 5 and 17 years old who had a stem cell transplant for acute lymphoblastic leukemia, so the T cells may come from the graft donor. Both conserved end residues are trimmed from each CDR3. Fields, in order: J gene, D gene, V gene, CDR3 protein. The D gene is left open where the match is weak.

j_gene: TRBJ2-1
d_gene: NA
v_gene: TRBV9
CDR3aa: ASSLRGHIPNEQF

j_gene: TRBJ2-1
d_gene: NA
v_gene: TRBV9
CDR3aa: ASSVSFWERANNEQF

j_gene: TRBJ1-5
d_gene: NA
v_gene: TRBV20-1
CDR3aa: SANSGDQPQH

j_gene: TRBJ2-1
d_gene: NA
v_gene: TRBV5-1
CDR3aa: ASSVTGTYNEQF

j_gene: TRBJ2-1
d_gene: TRBD2
v_gene: TRBV9
CDR3aa: ASSSHRLAESLPYNEQF

j_gene: TRBJ2-7
d_gene: NA
v_gene: TRBV4-1
CDR3aa: ASSQAGTAPYEQY

j_gene: TRBJ2-1
d_gene: NA
v_gene: TRBV7-6
CDR3aa: ASSPRPPGPSNNEQF

j_gene: TRBJ2-3
d_gene: NA
v_gene: TRBV5-1
CDR3aa: ASGSGTSTDTQY

j_gene: TRBJ2-3
d_gene: NA
v_gene: TRBV2
CDR3aa: ASSRGPGTDTQY

j_gene: TRBJ2-1
d_gene: NA
v_gene: TRBV13
CDR3aa: ASSLSGLRNYEQF

j_gene: TRBJ2-2
d_gene: TRBD2
v_gene: TRBV4-1
CDR3aa: ASRGLAGGNTGELF

j_gene: TRBJ2-7
d_gene: NA
v_gene: TRBV5-1
CDR3aa: ASSLTVGAYEQY

j_gene: TRBJ2-2
d_gene: NA
v_gene: TRBV5-1
CDR3aa: ASSLASLNTGELF

j_gene: TRBJ2-1
d_gene: NA
v_gene: TRBV7-3
CDR3aa: ASSPAGLNEQF

j_gene: TRBJ2-2
d_gene: NA
v_gene: TRBV5-1
CDR3aa: ASSYAPENTGELF

j_gene: TRBJ2-3
d_gene: TRBD2
v_gene: TRBV5-8
CDR3aa: ASSLRLAGDADTQY

j_gene: TRBJ2-4
d_gene: NA
v_gene: TRBV2
CDR3aa: ASSFDRNKNIQY

j_gene: TRBJ2-4
d_gene: NA
v_gene: TRBV29-1
CDR3aa: SAYDFTGFHIQY

j_gene: TRBJ2-7
d_gene: NA
v_gene: TRBV12-3/TRBV12-4
CDR3aa: ASSNNPVQY

j_gene: TRBJ2-2
d_gene: TRBD2
v_gene: TRBV12-3/TRBV12-4
CDR3aa: ASSPLAGVAGELF

j_gene: TRBJ2-7
d_gene: TRBD2
v_gene: TRBV29-1
CDR3aa: SVALLAGREQY

j_gene: TRBJ2-2
d_gene: NA
v_gene: TRBV7-6
CDR3aa: ASSLVLGRRDTGELF

j_gene: TRBJ2-3
d_gene: TRBD2
v_gene: TRBV9
CDR3aa: ASSATKEPGTSATDTQY

j_gene: TRBJ2-2
d_gene: NA
v_gene: TRBV7-7
CDR3aa: ASSGAWAGELF

j_gene: TRBJ2-3
d_gene: TRBD1
v_gene: TRBV10-3
CDR3aa: AIKGASTDTQY

j_gene: TRBJ2-3
d_gene: NA
v_gene: TRBV5-1
CDR3aa: ASSLLYADTQY

j_gene: TRBJ2-3
d_gene: TRBD2
v_gene: TRBV2
CDR3aa: ASSLGPSGSADTQY

j_gene: TRBJ2-1
d_gene: TRBD1
v_gene: TRBV5-6
CDR3aa: ATKDRVAGEQF

j_gene: TRBJ2-1
d_gene: TRBD2
v_gene: TRBV6-1
CDR3aa: ASSALVGTSGKQF

j_gene: TRBJ2-7
d_gene: NA
v_gene: TRBV6-5
CDR3aa: ASSFRREVVYEQY

j_gene: TRBJ1-1
d_gene: NA
v_gene: TRBV20-1
CDR3aa: SAGAPDTEAF

j_gene: TRBJ2-1
d_gene: NA
v_gene: TRBV19
CDR3aa: ASTGQLYNEQF

j_gene: TRBJ1-1
d_gene: NA
v_gene: TRBV5-1
CDR3aa: ASSLDRIEAF

j_gene: TRBJ2-1
d_gene: NA
v_gene: TRBV29-1
CDR3aa: SVEDRWTSSYNEQF

j_gene: TRBJ2-1
d_gene: NA
v_gene: TRBV15
CDR3aa: ATSRDPGYERF

j_gene: TRBJ2-5
d_gene: NA
v_gene: TRBV5-6
CDR3aa: ASSLEQARKTQY

j_gene: TRBJ1-5
d_gene: TRBD1
v_gene: TRBV5-6
CDR3aa: ASSLGSSRGRPQH

j_gene: TRBJ2-7
d_gene: NA
v_gene: TRBV4-2
CDR3aa: ASSQVTGFSYEQY

j_gene: TRBJ2-1
d_gene: TRBD2
v_gene: TRBV10-1
CDR3aa: ASSDDASGSYNEQF

j_gene: TRBJ1-3
d_gene: NA
v_gene: TRBV12-3/TRBV12-4
CDR3aa: ASSWYDAGNTIY

j_gene: TRBJ2-7
d_gene: TRBD2
v_gene: TRBV5-5
CDR3aa: ASSLLMAGESYEQY

j_gene: TRBJ2-7
d_gene: NA
v_gene: TRBV29-1
CDR3aa: SVEMGISYEQY

j_gene: TRBJ2-7
d_gene: NA
v_gene: TRBV20-1
CDR3aa: SASWGRTNPYEQY

j_gene: TRBJ2-7
d_gene: TRBD1
v_gene: TRBV29-1
CDR3aa: SVEATGTGSLYEQY

j_gene: TRBJ2-1
d_gene: NA
v_gene: TRBV5-1
CDR3aa: ASSLEGYKRGLRFYNEQF

j_gene: TRBJ2-3
d_gene: NA
v_gene: TRBV27
CDR3aa: ASSSIVGGPSTDTQY

j_gene: TRBJ2-1
d_gene: NA
v_gene: TRBV5-1
CDR3aa: ASSPRGLSSYNEQF

j_gene: TRBJ2-7
d_gene: TRBD2
v_gene: TRBV27
CDR3aa: ASRMTSGRKLVREQY

j_gene: TRBJ2-1
d_gene: NA
v_gene: TRBV5-5
CDR3aa: ASIKRYYNEQF

j_gene: TRBJ2-5
d_gene: NA
v_gene: TRBV7-8
CDR3aa: ASSELDGQETQY

j_gene: TRBJ2-5
d_gene: NA
v_gene: TRBV4-1
CDR3aa: ASSQENRVETQY

j_gene: TRBJ2-1
d_gene: NA
v_gene: TRBV9
CDR3aa: ASSVVGSQYNEQF

j_gene: TRBJ2-1
d_gene: NA
v_gene: TRBV27
CDR3aa: ASSLAQGSGSEQF

j_gene: TRBJ2-2
d_gene: NA
v_gene: TRBV19
CDR3aa: ATTPGQAGNTGELF

j_gene: TRBJ2-1
d_gene: NA
v_gene: TRBV12-3/TRBV12-4
CDR3aa: ASDREARIYNEQF